Only one count was recorded for the clone carrying this TCR beta chain. TCRdb keeps only in-frame clones here, not all; method: immunoSEQ multiplex PCR. The repertoire holds 250,000 to 300,000 clones, with roughly 89% as singletons. This record comes from a study of blood T cell repertoires in COVID-19. Study-level background: The samples span acute and convalescent COVID-19 from the United States, Italy and Spain.

V shed 2 bases and J 5 bases; nucleotides not matched to a gene: 3. Per germline, CDR1 SGHTA and CDR2 FQGTGA. The CDR3 consists of 14 residues. The chain combines TRBV7-3 with TRBJ2-1, with TRBD2 matching 7 bases. This clonotype originated in a woman aged 55 to 70 who had recovered from COVID-19. Sample: PBMCs or T cells enriched from blood (not recorded which). As DNA, the CDR3 is TGTGCCAGCAGCTTATTGGGAGGGAACAATGAGCAGTTCTTC. Its protein product is CASSLLGGNNEQFF.